These 5 T cell receptor beta chains came from one sample sequenced in a study of T cells after yellow fever vaccination. TCRdb re-called the 5' RACE reads with MiXCR, one entry per CDR3 protein. There are about 120,000 distinct CDR3 sequences in the sample; around 15% occur only once, and roughly 44% lies in the top ten. Source: CD8+ T cells sorted from PBMCs, taken 5 days after the yellow fever booster vaccination. The source of these receptors is a young man who received the YFV17D yellow fever vaccine.

The table lists this clonotype with a few counts. This chain connects TRBV11-2 to TRBJ2-7; D is uncertain. V dropped 5 bases and J dropped 3 bases, with 11 bases sitting between them. CDR1 is SGHAT, CDR2 FQNNGV, per germline. The CDR3 extends over 13 amino acids. The chain's CDR3 is CASSPGPIYEQYF. For the CDR3, the DNA is TGTGCCAGCAGCCCCGGACCGATCTACGAGCAGTACTTC.

V gene TRBV7-3 combines with J gene TRBJ1-1; no firm D call. This CDR3 has 12 amino acids. The V gene lost 5 bases and the J gene lost 7 bases, with 11 bases spanning the gap. Germline values: CDR1 SGHTA, CDR2 FQGTGA. As DNA, the CDR3 is TGTGCCAGCAGCCCGGGCGAGGGTGAAGCTTTCTTT. The encoded protein is CASSPGEGEAFF.

V is TRBV7-3 and J is TRBJ2-3, with 14 bases lining up with TRBD2. CDR1 and CDR2 from the germline V gene are SGHTA and FQGTGA. This CDR3 is 16 amino acids long. The trim removed 5 bases at V and 3 bases at J, leaving 4 bases unmatched. In DNA form, the CDR3 reads TGTGCCAGCAGCCAGGGGACTAGCGGGGGAACAGATACGCAGTATTTT. Translation gives CASSQGTSGGTDTQYF.

This clonotype was seen a few times. J is TRBJ2-2 and V is TRBV28, with no clear D. The CDR3 consists of 13 residues. Germline CDR1 reads MDHEN; CDR2 reads SYDVKM. Trimming shortened V by 1 base and J by 5 bases, and 5 bases separated the two germline ends. CDR3 sequence (DNA): TGTGCCAGCAGTTTATCAGAAACCGGGGAGCTGTTTTTT. Its protein is CASSLSETGELFF.

This clonotype was observed a handful of times. The J gene is TRBJ2-7, the V gene TRBV11-2; D not certain. Germline lookup yields CDR1 SGHAT and CDR2 FQNNGV. The V end was cut by 1 base, the J end by 5 bases, with 6 bases between. This CDR3 contains 12 residues. The CDR3 DNA reads as TGTGCCAGCAGCTTAGTGCGGAACGAGCAGTACTTC. Residues: CASSLVRNEQYF.